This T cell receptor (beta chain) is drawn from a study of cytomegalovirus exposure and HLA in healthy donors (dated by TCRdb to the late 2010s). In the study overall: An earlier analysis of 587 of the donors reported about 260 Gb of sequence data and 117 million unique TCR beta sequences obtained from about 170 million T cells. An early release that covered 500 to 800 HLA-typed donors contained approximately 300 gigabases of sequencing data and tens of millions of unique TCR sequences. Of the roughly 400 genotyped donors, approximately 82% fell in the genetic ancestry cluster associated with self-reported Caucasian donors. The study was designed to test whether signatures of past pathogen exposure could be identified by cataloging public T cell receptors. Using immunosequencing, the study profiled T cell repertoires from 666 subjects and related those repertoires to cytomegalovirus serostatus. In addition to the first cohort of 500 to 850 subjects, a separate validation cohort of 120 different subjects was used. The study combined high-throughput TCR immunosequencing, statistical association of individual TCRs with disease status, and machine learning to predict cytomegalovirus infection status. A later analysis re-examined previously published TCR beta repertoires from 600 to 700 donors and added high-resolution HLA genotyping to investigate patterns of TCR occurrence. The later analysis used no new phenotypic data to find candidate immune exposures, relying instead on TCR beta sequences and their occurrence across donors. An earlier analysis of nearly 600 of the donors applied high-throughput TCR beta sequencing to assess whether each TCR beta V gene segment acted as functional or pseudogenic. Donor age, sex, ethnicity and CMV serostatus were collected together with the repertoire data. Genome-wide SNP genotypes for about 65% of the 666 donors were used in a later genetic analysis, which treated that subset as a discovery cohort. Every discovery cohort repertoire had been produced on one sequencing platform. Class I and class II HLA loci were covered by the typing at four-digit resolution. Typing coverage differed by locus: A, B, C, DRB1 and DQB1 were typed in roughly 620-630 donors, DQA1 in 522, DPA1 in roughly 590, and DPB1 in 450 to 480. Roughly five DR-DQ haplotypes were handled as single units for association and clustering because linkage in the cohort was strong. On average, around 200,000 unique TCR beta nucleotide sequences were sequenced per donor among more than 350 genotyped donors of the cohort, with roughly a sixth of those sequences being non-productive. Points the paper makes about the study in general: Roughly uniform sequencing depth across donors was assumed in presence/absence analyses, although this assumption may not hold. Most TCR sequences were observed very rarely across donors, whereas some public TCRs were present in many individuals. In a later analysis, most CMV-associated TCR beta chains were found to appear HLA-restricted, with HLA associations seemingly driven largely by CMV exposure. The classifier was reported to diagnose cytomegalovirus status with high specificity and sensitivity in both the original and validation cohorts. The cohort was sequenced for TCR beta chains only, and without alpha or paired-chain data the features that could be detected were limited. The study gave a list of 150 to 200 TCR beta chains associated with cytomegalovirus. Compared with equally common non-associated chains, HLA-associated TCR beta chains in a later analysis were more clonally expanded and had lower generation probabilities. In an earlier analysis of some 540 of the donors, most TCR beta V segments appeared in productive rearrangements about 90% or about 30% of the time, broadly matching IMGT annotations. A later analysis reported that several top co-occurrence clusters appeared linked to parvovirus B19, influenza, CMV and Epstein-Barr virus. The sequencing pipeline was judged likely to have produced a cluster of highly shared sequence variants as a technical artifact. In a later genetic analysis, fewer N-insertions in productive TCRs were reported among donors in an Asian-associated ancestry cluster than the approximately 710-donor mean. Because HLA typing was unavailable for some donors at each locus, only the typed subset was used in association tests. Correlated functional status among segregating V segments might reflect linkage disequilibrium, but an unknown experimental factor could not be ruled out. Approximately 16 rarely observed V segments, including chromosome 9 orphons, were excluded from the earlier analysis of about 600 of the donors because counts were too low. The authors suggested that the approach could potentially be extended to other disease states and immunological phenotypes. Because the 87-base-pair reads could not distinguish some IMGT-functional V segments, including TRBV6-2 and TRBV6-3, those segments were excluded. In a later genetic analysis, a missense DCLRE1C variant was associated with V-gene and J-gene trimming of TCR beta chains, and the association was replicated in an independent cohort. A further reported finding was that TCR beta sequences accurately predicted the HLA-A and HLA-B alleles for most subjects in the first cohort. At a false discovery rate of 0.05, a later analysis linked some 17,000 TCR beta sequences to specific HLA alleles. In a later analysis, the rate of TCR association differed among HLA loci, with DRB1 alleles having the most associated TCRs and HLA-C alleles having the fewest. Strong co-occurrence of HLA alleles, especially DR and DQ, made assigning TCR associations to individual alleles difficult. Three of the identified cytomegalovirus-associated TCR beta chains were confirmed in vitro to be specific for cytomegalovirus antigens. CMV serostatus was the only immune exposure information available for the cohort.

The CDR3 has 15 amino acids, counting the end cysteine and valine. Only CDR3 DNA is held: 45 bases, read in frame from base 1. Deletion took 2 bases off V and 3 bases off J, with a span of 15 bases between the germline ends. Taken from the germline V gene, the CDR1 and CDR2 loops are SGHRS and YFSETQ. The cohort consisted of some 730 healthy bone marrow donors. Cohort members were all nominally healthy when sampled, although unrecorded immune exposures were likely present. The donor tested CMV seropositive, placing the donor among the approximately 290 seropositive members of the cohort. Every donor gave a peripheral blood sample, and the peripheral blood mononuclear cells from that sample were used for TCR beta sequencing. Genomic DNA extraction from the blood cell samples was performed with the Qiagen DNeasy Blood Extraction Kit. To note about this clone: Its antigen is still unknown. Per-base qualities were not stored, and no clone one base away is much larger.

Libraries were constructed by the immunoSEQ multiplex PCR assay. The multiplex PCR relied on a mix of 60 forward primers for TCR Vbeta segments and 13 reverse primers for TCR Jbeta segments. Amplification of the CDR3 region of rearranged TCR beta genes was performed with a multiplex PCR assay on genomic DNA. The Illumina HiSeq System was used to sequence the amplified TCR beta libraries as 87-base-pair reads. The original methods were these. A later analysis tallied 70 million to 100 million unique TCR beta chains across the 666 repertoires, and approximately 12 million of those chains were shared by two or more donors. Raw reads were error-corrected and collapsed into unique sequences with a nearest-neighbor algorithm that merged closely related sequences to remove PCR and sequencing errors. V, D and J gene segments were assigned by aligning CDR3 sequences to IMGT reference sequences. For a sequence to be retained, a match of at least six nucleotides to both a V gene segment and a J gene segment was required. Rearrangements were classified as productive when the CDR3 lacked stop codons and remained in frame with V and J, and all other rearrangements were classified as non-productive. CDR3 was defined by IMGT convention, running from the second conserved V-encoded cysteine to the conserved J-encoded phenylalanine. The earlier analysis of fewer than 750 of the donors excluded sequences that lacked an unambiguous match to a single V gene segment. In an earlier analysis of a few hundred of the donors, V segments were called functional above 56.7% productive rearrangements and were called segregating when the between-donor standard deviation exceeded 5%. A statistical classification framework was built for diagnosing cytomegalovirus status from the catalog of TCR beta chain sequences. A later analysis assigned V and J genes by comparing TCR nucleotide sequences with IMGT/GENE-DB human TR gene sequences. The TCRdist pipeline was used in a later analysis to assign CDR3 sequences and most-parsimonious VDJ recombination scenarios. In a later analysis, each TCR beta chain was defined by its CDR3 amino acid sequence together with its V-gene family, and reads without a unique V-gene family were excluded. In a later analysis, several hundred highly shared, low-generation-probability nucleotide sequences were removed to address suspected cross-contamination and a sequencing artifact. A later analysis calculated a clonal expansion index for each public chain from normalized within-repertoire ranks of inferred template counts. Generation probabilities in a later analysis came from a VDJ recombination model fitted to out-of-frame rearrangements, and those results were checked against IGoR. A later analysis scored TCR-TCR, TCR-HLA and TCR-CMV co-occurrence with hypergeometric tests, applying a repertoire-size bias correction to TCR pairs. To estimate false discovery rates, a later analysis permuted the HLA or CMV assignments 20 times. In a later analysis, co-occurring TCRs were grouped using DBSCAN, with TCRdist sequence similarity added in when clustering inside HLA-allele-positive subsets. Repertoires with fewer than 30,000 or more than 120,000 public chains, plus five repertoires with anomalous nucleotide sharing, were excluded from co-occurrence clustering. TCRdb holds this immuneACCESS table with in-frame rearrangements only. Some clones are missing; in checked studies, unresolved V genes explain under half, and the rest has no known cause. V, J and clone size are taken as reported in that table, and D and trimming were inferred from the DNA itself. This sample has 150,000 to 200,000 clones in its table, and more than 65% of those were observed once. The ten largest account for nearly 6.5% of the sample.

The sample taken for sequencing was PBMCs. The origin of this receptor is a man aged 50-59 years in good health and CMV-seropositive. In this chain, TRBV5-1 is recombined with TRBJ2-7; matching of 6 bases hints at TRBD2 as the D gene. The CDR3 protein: CASSLAAGSYYEQYV. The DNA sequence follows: TGCGCCAGCAGCTTAGCGGCGGGATCCTACTACGAGCAGTACGTC.